These T cell receptor beta chains were read from a single sample in a study of cytomegalovirus exposure and HLA in healthy donors. Sequenced by immunoSEQ multiplex PCR; TCRdb stores in-frame clones only, minus some. The sample lists fewer than 150,000 clones, 88% occurring once. Sequencing input: PBMCs. The receptors here all came from a woman between 18 and 29 years old in good health and CMV-seropositive. Both conserved end residues are part of each CDR3. A D gene is named only where the DNA matches it firmly. Clone size is shown for a subset of rows, as once, few, many or a class of expanded clone.

J,size,D,V,DNA,CDR3
TRBJ1-1,-,TRBD1,TRBV6-5,TGTGCCAGCAGCCCGGGACAGAGATACACTGAAGCTTTCTTT,CASSPGQRYTEAFF
TRBJ2-2,once,TRBD2,TRBV27,TGTGCCAGCAGTTTATTGGGGGGGAGAGGTGGCACCGGGGAGCTGTTTTTT,CASSLLGGRGGTGELFF
TRBJ2-1,-,TRBD2,TRBV7-3,TGTGCCAGCAGCCCCCAGCGGGGGGGCAACAATGAGCAGTTCTTC,CASSPQRGGNNEQFF
TRBJ1-5,few,TRBD1,TRBV6-6,TGTGCCAGCAGCGATCAGGGGGCTAGTCAGCCCCAGCATTTT,CASSDQGASQPQHF
TRBJ2-2,-,-,TRBV19,TGTGCCAGTAGTATAGGGGCTGTTCCCGGGGAGCTGTTTTTT,CASSIGAVPGELFF
TRBJ2-5,-,TRBD1,TRBV5-1,TGCGCCAGCAAGATCGGACAGGGCCGAGAGACCCAGTACTTC,CASKIGQGRETQYF
TRBJ1-4,-,-,TRBV19,TGTGCCAGTAGTATTCGGAGTGAAAAACTGTTTTTT,CASSIRSEKLFF
TRBJ2-2,-,TRBD2,TRBV27,TGTGCCAGCAGTTACGGGAGGATTGGGGAGCTGTTTTTT,CASSYGRIGELFF
TRBJ1-2,-,TRBD1,TRBV6-5,TGTGCCAGCAGCCCACAGGGGGCGAGAGGCTACACCTTC,CASSPQGARGYTF
TRBJ1-1,-,TRBD1,TRBV11-2,TGTGCCAGCAGTTTCGACAGGGGCACTGAAGCTTTCTTT,CASSFDRGTEAFF
TRBJ1-2,-,TRBD1,TRBV2,TGTGCCAGCAGGACGGACAGGTGGGAAGGCTACACCTTC,CASRTDRWEGYTF
TRBJ2-3,-,-,TRBV6-5,TGTGCCAGCAGCGGGGGTGGAGTGGATACGCAGTATTTT,CASSGGGVDTQYF
TRBJ2-1,-,TRBD1,TRBV6-6,TGTGCCAGCAGCAGTCCCGGACAGGGGAAGTTCTTC,CASSSPGQGKFF
TRBJ2-3,-,TRBD2,TRBV6-6,TGTGCCAGCAGTGCGCACCCTCTAGCGGGCACAGATACGCAGTATTTT,CASSAHPLAGTDTQYF
TRBJ1-1,-,-,TRBV4-2,TGTGCCAGCAACCTACCCGCCCGGGGGTCCATGAACACTGAAGCTTTCTTT,CASNLPARGSMNTEAFF
TRBJ1-6,few,-,TRBV9,TGTGCCAGCAGCGTAGGGGGCCGGAGTAATTCACCCCTCCACTTT,CASSVGGRSNSPLHF
TRBJ1-2,few,-,TRBV5-6,TGTGCCAGCAGCCTGGACGACAGGAACTATGGCTACACCTTC,CASSLDDRNYGYTF
TRBJ2-1,-,TRBD2,TRBV7-9,TGTGCCAGCAGTCGGACTAGCGGGAGGTCGCGCCGGGGAGGTGAGCAGTTCTTC,CASSRTSGRSRRGGEQFF
TRBJ1-6,-,-,TRBV7-9,TGTGCCAGCAGCCCCCAAAGCAATTCACCCCTCCACTTT,CASSPQSNSPLHF
TRBJ1-1,-,-,TRBV5-1,TGCGCCAGCAGCTTGGATGAGGGTATAACTGAAGCTTTCTTT,CASSLDEGITEAFF
TRBJ1-2,-,TRBD1,TRBV19,TGTGCCAGTAGTATGGGGACAGGCCGCTATGGCTACACCTTC,CASSMGTGRYGYTF
TRBJ1-2,-,-,TRBV5-1,TGCGCCAGCAGCTTGGAGCGGGGGGACTATGGCTACACCTTC,CASSLERGDYGYTF
TRBJ2-2,once,-,TRBV9,TGTGCCAGCAGCGTACTTCCAGGGTCGAACACCGGGGAGCTGTTTTTT,CASSVLPGSNTGELFF
TRBJ2-1,-,TRBD2,TRBV6-4,TGTGCCAGCAGTGACACTCCGGGACTAGCATTCGATGAGCAGTTCTTC,CASSDTPGLAFDEQFF
TRBJ2-3,-,TRBD2,TRBV28,TGTGCCAGCATCCCAGCGGGGCGGCCCACAGATACGCAGTATTTT,CASIPAGRPTDTQYF
TRBJ1-2,-,TRBD1,TRBV5-6,TGTGCCAGCAGTATAGACAGGGCCTACTATGGCTACACCTTC,CASSIDRAYYGYTF
TRBJ1-1,-,-,TRBV9,TGTGCCAGCAGCCCCGGCGGGGGACACCTGAACACTGAAGCTTTCTTT,CASSPGGGHLNTEAFF
TRBJ1-5,-,-,TRBV11-2,TGTGCCAGCAGCTTCACGGGAAGAGCTCAGCCCCAGCATTTT,CASSFTGRAQPQHF
TRBJ1-5,-,-,TRBV27,TGTGCCAGCAGTTTATACAGGGATCAGCCCCAGCATTTT,CASSLYRDQPQHF
TRBJ2-1,-,TRBD2,TRBV5-1,TGCGCCAGCAGCTTAACTCCCGGACTAGCGGGAAATGAGCAGTTCTTC,CASSLTPGLAGNEQFF
TRBJ2-2,-,-,TRBV5-6,TGTGCCAGCAGCTTGGGCGGGAGGGAGCTGTTTTTT,CASSLGGRELFF
TRBJ2-2,-,TRBD2,TRBV6-5,TGTGCCAGCAGTTACCCCACTAGCGGGAGGTCCCCCGAGCTGTTTTTT,CASSYPTSGRSPELFF
TRBJ1-2,once,-,TRBV28,TGTGCCAGCACCCCCGGACAAGTTGATGGCTATGGCTACACCTTC,CASTPGQVDGYGYTF
TRBJ1-5,-,-,TRBV10-2,TGCGCCAGCAGTGGAGAACAGGGATTCCCATACAATCAGCCCCAGCATTTT,CASSGEQGFPYNQPQHF
TRBJ2-1,-,TRBD2,TRBV11-2,TGTGCCAGCAGCTTAGGCGGGGGGGCCTACAATGAGCAGTTCTTC,CASSLGGGAYNEQFF
TRBJ2-7,-,TRBD2,TRBV5-4,TGTGCCAGCAGCCCCGGGACTAGTAACGAGCAGTACTTC,CASSPGTSNEQYF
TRBJ2-1,-,TRBD2,TRBV27,TGTGCCAGCACCCCACGACTAGCGTATGAGCAGTTCTTC,CASTPRLAYEQFF
TRBJ2-3,-,-,TRBV6-4,TGTGCCAGCAGTGAGGGGACTAGCACAGATACGCAGTATTTT,CASSEGTSTDTQYF
TRBJ2-5,-,-,TRBV2,TGTGCCAGCACCGGAAATACAGGGCCCCAAGAGACCCAGTACTTC,CASTGNTGPQETQYF
TRBJ1-5,-,-,TRBV28,TGTGCCAGCACCCCGGGTCGGCAGCCCCAGCATTTT,CASTPGRQPQHF
TRBJ1-6,-,TRBD1,TRBV6-1,TGTGCCAGCAGTGAAGCTGCGGGGACAGCCCATTCACCCCTCCACTTT,CASSEAAGTAHSPLHF
TRBJ2-7,-,-,TRBV7-6,TGTGCCAGCAGCTTAGCCGCCACCCGGTCTGCGGCCTACGAGCAGTACTTC,CASSLAATRSAAYEQYF
TRBJ2-7,once,TRBD1,TRBV27,TGTGCCAGCAGTCCCATTAGGGACAGGGACTCCTACGAGCAGTACTTC,CASSPIRDRDSYEQYF
TRBJ1-1,-,-,TRBV4-3,TGCGCCAGCAGCCAAGGCGAGATGAACACTGAAGCTTTCTTT,CASSQGEMNTEAFF
TRBJ2-1,-,-,TRBV27,TGTGCCAGCAGTTTATCGAGGCGGGGAGGCTCCTACAATGAGCAGTTCTTC,CASSLSRRGGSYNEQFF
TRBJ2-7,-,TRBD1,TRBV4-1,TGCGCCAGCAGCCCTGGGACAGTCCCCTACGAGCAGTACTTC,CASSPGTVPYEQYF